This record looks at one T cell receptor (beta chain) sequence and its context. This specimen comes from a study of response to subunit inactivated influenza vaccine. The CDR3 is 15 residues long. Trimming removed 7 bases at V and 2 bases at J, with 19 bases between. Germline V gene data show CDR1 as DFQATT and CDR2 as SNEGSKA (reference sequence). TCRdb analysed the RT-PCR reads with MiXCR anew, one entry per CDR3 protein. The data show about 540,000 distinct CDR3 sequences, under 30% seen once. The sample also formed part of further work on T cells expressing NK-cell markers. That source adds: UMI-tagged 5'RACE template switching yielded the TCR beta cDNA. In several experiments, an anti-gamma-delta TCR antibody restricted sorting to alpha-beta TCR T cells. As a fraction of CD8+ T cells, dominant NKG2C+ clonotypes reached about 1.0-8% in about six donors. Similarly, these clonotypes led the CD3+CD56-NKG2C+ fraction as well in several donors. Nothing established the HCMV specificity of expanded NKG2C+ T cell clones.

Sequencing used CD4+ T cells sorted from PBMCs, obtained 11 to 12 days after vaccination. The TCR comes from a man aged 45-65 years who received an inactivated influenza vaccine. The chain combines TRBV20-1 with TRBJ2-3, with TRBD2 as a possible D gene (6 bases). CDR3 region: CSGEVAGTLTDTQYF. CDR3 sequence (DNA): TGCAGTGGTGAGGTGGCCGGGACTCTCACAGATACGCAGTATTTT.